These 20 T cell receptor beta chains were sequenced from one sample in a study of T cell responses to AZD1222 COVID-19 vaccine (dated by TCRdb to the early 2020s). Library prep was done by the immunoSEQ multiplex PCR assay. Not all clones reach the TCRdb copy of this immuneACCESS table, which keeps in-frame sequences only. Checked studies attribute under half of the gap to unresolved V genes and leave the rest unexplained. The sample includes under 55,000 clones, with around 80% observed a single time. Roughly a tenth of the sample belongs to the ten largest clones. Reading the label with the study, this specimen's time point is: baseline before first vaccination. This sample comprised peripheral blood, obtained on day 0 of AZD1222 vaccination. These receptors originate from an adult in good health.

The V call is TRBV9, the J call TRBJ2-1; D is undetermined. Germline loops: CDR1 SGDLS, CDR2 YYNGEE. CDR3 size: 15 residues. The ends were cut back, 4 bases at V and 0 bases at J, with 11 bases in the middle. The CDR3 protein is CASSSKVHSYNEQFF. DNA for the CDR3: TGTGCCAGCAGCTCCAAAGTTCACTCCTACAATGAGCAGTTCTTC.

This chain joins TRBV18 and TRBJ2-1; 9 positions agree with TRBD2. The CDR3 has 16 residues. V lost 6 bases and J lost 4; bases outside the gene matches: 10. Germline values: CDR1 KGHSH, CDR2 LQKENI. In DNA form, the CDR3 reads TGTGCCAGCTCCGAAGCCCGACTAGCGGTTTACAATGAGCAGTTCTTC. Translating gives CASSEARLAVYNEQFF.

The CDR3 sequence is CASKVGSTYEQYF. In DNA form, the CDR3 reads TGTGCCAGCAAGGTAGGCAGCACCTACGAGCAGTACTTC. The chain recombines TRBV6-6 with TRBJ2-7; D unclear. CDR1 and CDR2 from the germline V gene are MNHNY and SVGAGI (reference sequence). This CDR3 is built from 13 residues. V dropped 7 bases and J dropped 2 bases, with 12 bases sitting between them.

In its sample, this clone was seen a few times. In nucleotides, the CDR3 is TGTGCCAGCAGCTTGGGGCCGGCTCAAGAGACCCAGTACTTC. Protein sequence: CASSLGPAQETQYF. The chain combines TRBV5-6 with TRBJ2-5; the D is unclear. This CDR3 contains 14 residues. The V gene lost 0 bases and the J gene lost 2 bases, with 8 bases spanning the gap. From germline, CDR1 is SGHDT and CDR2 YYEEEE.

This chain connects TRBV4-3 to TRBJ2-1; 8 positions match TRBD2. The CDR3 has 15 amino acids. Trimming at V came to 1 base and at J to 7 bases, leaving 6 bases not matched to a gene. Per the germline V gene, CDR1 is LGHNA and CDR2 is YSLEER. CDR3 protein: CASSQAGLVGNEQFF. The CDR3 coding sequence is TGCGCCAGCAGCCAAGCGGGACTAGTTGGGAATGAGCAGTTCTTC.

This rearrangement joins TRBV4-3 to TRBJ2-3; D ambiguous. CDR1 is LGHNA, CDR2 YSLEER, per germline. V shed 2 bases and J shed 6 bases, with 9 bases lying between them. The CDR3 consists of 13 residues. CDR3 sequence reads: CASSQTLGDTQYF. The CDR3 DNA reads TGCGCCAGCAGCCAAACACTGGGGGATACGCAGTATTTT.

The chain couples TRBV7-7 to TRBJ2-7, with a weak D call TRBD2 (6 bases). Germline CDR1 reads SSHAT; CDR2 reads FNYEAQ (reference sequence). Trimming left V 5 bases short and J 2 bases short, with 25 bases between. This CDR3 is 18 amino acids long. The CDR3 DNA follows: TGTGCCAGCAGCGAAATTGGGCGCCTGGGGACTTTGGCCTACGAGCAGTACTTC. This sequence encodes CASSEIGRLGTLAYEQYF.

V usage is TRBV18 and J usage is TRBJ1-5, with TRBD1 matching over 8 bases. V gave up 2 bases and J gave up 5 bases; unmatched junction bases: 5. The CDR3 length is 15 residues. Looked up from germline, CDR1 is KGHSH and CDR2 is LQKENI. The CDR3 loop reads CASSPGGQGHQPQHF. DNA of the CDR3: TGTGCCAGCTCACCAGGAGGACAGGGTCATCAGCCCCAGCATTTT.

The chain combines TRBV5-5 with TRBJ2-7; D not certain. Trimming cost V 4 bases and J 7 bases, with 12 bases left between them. CDR3 size: 12 residues. CDR1 and CDR2 from the germline V gene are SGHKS and YYEKEE (reference sequence). Here the CDR3 DNA reads TGTGCCAGCAGCGGAACCCTAGGAGAGCAGTACTTC. Its translation is CASSGTLGEQYF.

This clone was counted a few times. The rearrangement links TRBV29-1 to TRBJ1-2, with 8 nucleotides matching TRBD1. Germline V gene data show CDR1 as SQVTM and CDR2 as ANQGSEA. Unmatched junction bases numbered 11, after V lost 0 bases and J lost 14 bases. There are 13 residues in the CDR3. DNA of the CDR3: TGCAGCGTTGAAGATCGGACAGGGCTCCCTCGTACCTTC. Its translation: CSVEDRTGLPRTF.

The chain is built from TRBV7-9 and TRBJ1-2, with 11 positions matching TRBD1. CDR1 is SEHNR, CDR2 FQNEAQ, per germline (reference sequence). The CDR3 covers 16 residues. V was clipped by 1 base and J by 9 bases; unmatched bases: 10. For the CDR3, the DNA is TGTGCCAGCAGCTTAGTCTCCGGGACAGGGGGTTTTAGCTACACCTTC. This encodes CASSLVSGTGGFSYTF.

This clone turned up a few times. The chain links TRBV10-1 to TRBJ1-5; 7 positions agree with TRBD1. The CDR3 is 16 amino acids. With V trimmed by 9 bases and J by 4 bases, 15 bases remained unmatched. CDR1 and CDR2 from the germline V gene are WNHNN and SYGVQD (reference sequence). The CDR3 nucleotides are TGCGCCAGAGGGGGTACCCCGGGACAGCTTAATCAGCCCCAGCATTTT. Protein: CARGGTPGQLNQPQHF.

This chain uses TRBV7-9 with TRBJ2-3; D is perhaps TRBD2 (6 bases). Trimming shortened V by 4 bases and J by 3 bases, and 14 bases separated the two germline ends. The CDR3 sequence is 15 residues long. Looked up from germline, CDR1 is SEHNR and CDR2 is FQNEAQ (reference sequence). The CDR3 DNA reads TGTGCCAGCAGCTCAAGCGGTGGGAGGACAGATACGCAGTATTTT. Translating gives CASSSSGGRTDTQYF.

The chain joins TRBV5-1 to TRBJ2-2, with D unclear. Germline V gene lookup returns CDR1 SGHRS and CDR2 YFSETQ. V was trimmed by 0 bases and J by 5 bases, leaving 14 bases between them. This CDR3 has 16 amino acids. CDR3 coding DNA: TGCGCCAGCAGCTTGGCCCCACCTACTACGACCGGGGAGCTGTTTTTT. It specifies CASSLAPPTTTGELFF.

The chain joins TRBV27 to TRBJ2-7; TRBD2 matches 8 bases. CDR1 is MNHEY, CDR2 SMNVEV, per germline (reference sequence). The trim removed 3 bases at V and 3 bases at J, leaving 4 bases unmatched. This CDR3 is built from 14 residues. CDR3 loop: CASSFAGGGYEQYF. CDR3 nucleotide sequence: TGTGCCAGCAGTTTCGCGGGAGGTGGCTACGAGCAGTACTTC.

The chain joins TRBV2 to TRBJ2-1; D is possibly TRBD2 (5 bases). This CDR3 is 15 amino acids long. Germline V lookup: CDR1 SNHLY, CDR2 FYNNEI. Trimming pared 4 bases from V and 2 bases from J, leaving 12 bases between. The CDR3 DNA follows: TGTGCCAGCAGTGTGGATAGCGCAACCTACAATGAGCAGTTCTTC. Translating gives CASSVDSATYNEQFF.

The CDR3 protein is CASSQDTRMTGELFF. The CDR3 DNA reads as TGCGCCAGCAGCCAAGATACTAGAATGACCGGGGAGCTGTTTTTT. The rearrangement joins TRBV4-3 to TRBJ2-2; D is possibly TRBD2 (5 bases). CDR1 LGHNA and CDR2 YSLEER come from the germline V gene. This CDR3 is built from 15 residues. The V and J ends lost 0 bases and 5 bases respectively, with 10 bases between them.

The chain employs TRBV18 and TRBJ1-6, with D unclear. Trimming cost V 1 base and J 7 bases, with 11 bases left between them. CDR1 KGHSH and CDR2 LQKENI come from the germline V gene. The CDR3 covers 15 residues. The CDR3 sequence is CASSPRVEGNSPLHF. CDR3 DNA: TGTGCCAGCTCACCACGGGTCGAAGGGAATTCACCCCTCCACTTT.

This sequence joins TRBV15 and TRBJ2-3; possible D gene TRBD2, 5 bases. There are 11 residues in the CDR3. Germline V gene sequence: CDR1 LNHNV, CDR2 YYDKDF (reference sequence). Trimming cost V 8 bases and J 4 bases, with 7 bases left between them. The CDR3 DNA follows: TGTGCCACCCAGGAGGCAGATACGCAGTATTTT. Residues: CATQEADTQYF.

The CDR3: CASSQLSRIGKGSIQYF. The CDR3 DNA reads TGCGCCAGCAGTCAATTAAGCCGAATCGGCAAGGGGTCCATTCAGTACTTC. The V call is TRBV23-1, the J call TRBJ2-4; D might be TRBD1 (5 bases). TRBV23-1 is marked as an open reading frame, function uncertain. The ends were cut back, 1 base at V and 9 bases at J, with 22 bases in the middle. This CDR3 contains 17 residues.